The next 14 T cell receptor beta chains were all read from a single sample in a study of OX40 agonist ivuxolimab in advanced cancers. The table came from immunoSEQ multiplex PCR; TCRdb's copy has only in-frame clones and leaves some out. The sample shows 80,000 to 95,000 clones, roughly 80% of them seen only once. The sample consisted of CD4+ or CD8+ T cells sorted from blood, taken in a trial of the OX40 agonist ivuxolimab. The source of these receptors is an adult with an advanced solid tumor such as melanoma, head and neck, liver or kidney cancer.

V and J are TRBV28 and TRBJ2-1; 9 positions agree with TRBD1. Germline-derived CDR1 and CDR2 are MDHEN and SYDVKM. The J segment lost 10 bases and the V segment lost 5 bases, leaving 15 bases of the junction unmatched. CDR3 length equals 16 residues. DNA for the CDR3: TGTGCCAGCAGTGTGTCCCTAGGGGGACAGGGTAACGAGCAGTTCTTC. Translated: CASSVSLGGQGNEQFF.

The chain uses TRBV7-3 and TRBJ2-7; 7 bases match TRBD2. Losses at the gene ends were 5 bases for V and 6 bases for J; bases not matched to a gene: 7. Germline CDR1 reads SGHTA; CDR2 reads FQGTGA. The CDR3 runs 13 residues. CDR3 coding DNA: TGTGCCAGCAGCCCTAGCGGAGGGAGCGAGCAGTACTTC. This gives the protein CASSPSGGSEQYF.

The chain uses TRBV7-2 and TRBJ2-7; 7 bases are a match to TRBD1. The CDR3 covers 14 residues. Germline trimming cut 5 bases from V and 6 bases from J; bases unmatched to any gene: 10. The germline V gene encodes CDR1 SGHTA and CDR2 FQGNSA. The CDR3 DNA reads as TGTGCCAGCAGCCGCCGGGACAGTTTTTCCGAGCAGTACTTC. Protein sequence: CASSRRDSFSEQYF.

The chain couples TRBV5-5 to TRBJ1-2, with D possibly TRBD1 on 6 matching bases. The germline gives CDR1 SGHKS, CDR2 YYEKEE (reference sequence). V shed 4 bases and J shed 4 bases, with 17 bases lying between them. CDR3 length: 15 residues. The CDR3 bases are TGTGCCAGCAGCCGAGGCTACGGACAGCGCTATGGCTACACCTTC. It translates to CASSRGYGQRYGYTF.

The chain's CDR3 is CASSYSTGNYGYTF. For the CDR3, the DNA is TGTGCCAGCAGTTACTCGACAGGGAACTATGGCTACACCTTC. J is TRBJ1-2 and V is TRBV6-6; 7 bases fit TRBD1. V gave up 0 bases and J gave up 2 bases; unmatched junction bases: 0. Germline CDR1 MNHNY, CDR2 SVGAGI (reference sequence). This CDR3 spans 14 amino acids.

This clone appeared once. The V and J genes are TRBV14 and TRBJ2-4, with 9 bases that match TRBD2. CDR3 length: 15 amino acids. V lost 0 bases to trimming and J lost 7 bases; unmatched junction nucleotides: 4. Germline V gene sequence: CDR1 SGHDN, CDR2 FVKESK. The DNA of the CDR3 is TGTGCCAGCAGCCAAGATGCGGGGGGGACGAACATTCAGTACTTC. Translating it yields CASSQDAGGTNIQYF.

The V call is TRBV2, the J call TRBJ1-4; no firm D call. V lost 3 bases and J lost 8, with 16 bases in between. Germline V gives CDR1 SNHLY, CDR2 FYNNEI. The length of the CDR3 is 15 residues. CDR3 bases: TGTGCCAGCAGTGATCGGGTCGGCCCTGGGGAAAAACTGTTTTTT. It codes for CASSDRVGPGEKLFF.

The chain joins TRBV6-1 to TRBJ2-7; TRBD2 agrees at 8 bases. CDR1 and CDR2 (germline): MNHNS, SASEGT. V was clipped by 0 bases and J by 5 bases; unmatched bases: 3. This CDR3 region has 14 residues. The CDR3 sequence: CASSEAGLDHEQYF. CDR3 nucleotides: TGTGCCAGCAGTGAAGCGGGACTAGACCACGAGCAGTACTTC.

The rearrangement joins TRBV9 to TRBJ1-1; unclear D gene. The germline V gene has CDR1 SGDLS and CDR2 YYNGEE. Trimming pared 0 bases from V and 1 base from J, leaving 7 bases between. This CDR3 has 14 residues. The CDR3, as DNA: TGTGCCAGCAGCGTAGGATGGCAGAACACTGAAGCTTTCTTT. Encoded protein: CASSVGWQNTEAFF.

The rearrangement joins TRBV28 to TRBJ2-7, with D perhaps matching TRBD2 (6 bases). From germline, CDR1 is MDHEN and CDR2 SYDVKM. V was cut by 3 bases and J by 5 bases, with 17 bases left in between. The CDR3 extends over 15 amino acids. CDR3 in DNA: TGTGCCAGCAGTTTGGGGTCCTTTGGAGGGAACGAGCAGTACTTC. Its translation: CASSLGSFGGNEQYF.

The gene calls are TRBV6-1 and TRBJ1-3; D is uncertain. CDR1 is MNHNS, CDR2 SASEGT, per germline. The CDR3 totals 15 residues. With 8 bases removed from V and 4 bases from J, the gap between germline ends came to 18 bases. This CDR3 is CASSNPGVGGNTIYF. The CDR3 DNA is TGTGCCAGCTCTAACCCCGGGGTAGGCGGAAACACCATATATTTT.

The chain employs TRBV5-1 and TRBJ1-1, with D hard to call. The germline CDR1 and CDR2 sequences are SGHRS and YFSETQ. The CDR3 contains 13 residues. Deletions cut 6 bases from V and 0 bases from J, with 9 bases between. The CDR3 reads CASKQAMNTEAFF. The CDR3 DNA reads TGCGCCAGCAAGCAGGCAATGAACACTGAAGCTTTCTTT.

This sequence joins TRBV10-2 and TRBJ2-5; 10 bases line up with TRBD2. The CDR3 length is 14 residues. V lost 7 bases to trimming and J lost 9 bases; unmatched junction nucleotides: 11. Germline lookup yields CDR1 WSHSY and CDR2 SAAADI. The CDR3 sequence: CASTEAGGELPQYF. The CDR3 DNA reads as TGCGCCAGCACCGAAGCGGGGGGGGAGTTGCCCCAGTACTTC.

This clone was observed a handful of times. V and J are TRBV30 and TRBJ1-1; D is uncertain. CDR1 and CDR2 (germline): GTSNPN, SVGIG (reference sequence). This CDR3 spans 13 amino acids. Trimming removed 6 bases at V and 1 base at J, with 12 bases between. The CDR3 DNA follows: TGTGCCTGCCTCGGCACAGCGAACACTGAAGCTTTCTTT. This sequence encodes CACLGTANTEAFF.